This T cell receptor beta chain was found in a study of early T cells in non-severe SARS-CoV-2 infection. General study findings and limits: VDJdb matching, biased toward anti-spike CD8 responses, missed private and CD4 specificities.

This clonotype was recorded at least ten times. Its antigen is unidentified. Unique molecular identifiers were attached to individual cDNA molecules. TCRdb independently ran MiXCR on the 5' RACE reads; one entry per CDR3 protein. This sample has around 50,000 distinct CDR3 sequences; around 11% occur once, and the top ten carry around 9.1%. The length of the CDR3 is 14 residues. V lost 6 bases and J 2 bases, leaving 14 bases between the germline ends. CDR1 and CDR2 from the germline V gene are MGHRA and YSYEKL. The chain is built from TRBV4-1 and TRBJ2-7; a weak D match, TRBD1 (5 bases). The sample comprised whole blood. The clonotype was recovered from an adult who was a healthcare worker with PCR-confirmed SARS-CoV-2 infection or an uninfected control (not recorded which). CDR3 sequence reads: CASRSTGDTYEQYF. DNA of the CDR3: TGCGCCAGCAGGTCAACAGGCGACACCTACGAGCAGTACTTC.